The source of this TCR beta chain is a study of blood T cell repertoires in COVID-19. Whole-study context: Samples came from the United States, Italy and Spain, spanning acute and convalescent COVID-19. T cells, B-cell-depleted T cells, or PBMCs supplied cDNA or gDNA.

The CDR3 covers 15 residues. Per germline, CDR1 SGHAT and CDR2 FQNNGV. Trimming shortened V by 5 bases and J by 2 bases, and 16 bases separated the two germline ends. This table comes from immunoSEQ multiplex PCR, and its TCRdb copy is limited to in-frame clones, with some not included. The sample lists about 200,000 clones; less than 95% were seen once. The TCR comes from a man younger than 45 with COVID-19, enrolled during active disease. This chain connects TRBV11-2 to TRBJ2-7; D is possibly TRBD1 (5 bases). The sample consisted of peripheral blood. CDR3 sequence: CASSLRIQGTYEQYF. CDR3 sequence (DNA): TGTGCCAGCAGCCTTAGGATTCAGGGAACCTACGAGCAGTACTTC.